The following is a T cell receptor beta chain sequence with its context. The method was immunoSEQ multiplex PCR; TCRdb's version includes in-frame clones alone and lacks a portion of them. The repertoire holds approximately 30,000 clones, about 80% seen once, with roughly a fifth in the top ten. The data stem from a study of OX40 agonist ivuxolimab in advanced cancers. Across the whole study: Dose-escalation cases comprised hepatocellular carcinoma, melanoma, renal cell or head and neck cancer.

This CDR3 region has 15 residues. V lost 3 bases to trimming and J lost 0 bases, with 12 bases between them. CDR1 and CDR2 (germline): SEHNR, FQNEAQ (reference sequence). The clonotype was recovered from an adult with an advanced solid tumor such as melanoma, head and neck, liver or kidney cancer. The sample here was CD4+ or CD8+ T cells sorted from blood, taken in a trial of the OX40 agonist ivuxolimab. The J gene is TRBJ2-7, the V gene TRBV7-9; a possible D gene is TRBD1 (6 bases). CDR3 protein: CASSFVQGSSYEQYF. The DNA for the CDR3 is TGTGCCAGCAGCTTCGTCCAGGGGTCCTCCTACGAGCAGTACTTC.